This T cell receptor beta chain appears in the sequencing data of a study of cytomegalovirus exposure and HLA in healthy donors. Across the study: Early released data comprised tens of millions of unique TCRs from HLA-typed donors.

A remark on this clone: As yet, its antigen is unknown.

The PCR used 60 Vbeta and 13 Jbeta primers. Sequencing was performed with immunoSEQ multiplex PCR; in TCRdb, only in-frame clones are kept and a portion is missing. The table shows under 200,000 clones, with around 84% occurring only once. These donors, healthy bone marrow donors, were studied. Whole-study findings and limits: The analysis excluded some indistinguishable V segments, including TRBV6-2 and TRBV6-3. Among TCR beta chains of equal frequency, HLA-associated ones were more clonally expanded in a later analysis.

CDR1 MGHDK and CDR2 SYGVNS come from the germline V gene. The junction had 13 bases not matched to a gene; V was cut back by 10 bases and J by 6 bases. The CDR3 consists of 14 residues. The receptor was isolated from a woman between 18 and 29 years old in good health and CMV-seronegative. Sequencing input: PBMCs. The chain couples TRBV25-1 to TRBJ2-3, with TRBD1 identical over 7 bases. The CDR3 protein is CATSRQGGGDTQYF. The DNA of the CDR3 is TGTGCCACCAGCAGACAGGGCGGAGGTGATACGCAGTATTTT.